Listed here are 5 T cell receptor beta chains from one sample, sequenced in a study of blood T cell repertoires in COVID-19 (TCRdb year 2020). Library generation was performed with the immunoSEQ multiplex PCR assay. The clones in this table, taken by TCRdb from immuneACCESS, are in-frame only. Not every clone is retained; where verified, under half of the shortfall comes from an unresolved V gene, and the cause of the rest is unknown. Present in this sample are about 120,000 clones, about 85% of which were seen just once. Just over 6.5% of the sample is taken by the ten largest. Specimen: peripheral blood. All receptors derive from a man older than 75 with active or convalescent COVID-19.

This clone has only one observation. The chain carries TRBV27 and TRBJ1-2; 8 positions agree with TRBD1. The length of the CDR3 is 15 residues. Per germline, CDR1 MNHEY and CDR2 SMNVEV (reference sequence). The V gene end was trimmed by 4 bases and the J gene end by 0 bases; junction bases not matched to a gene: 4. The CDR3 DNA follows: TGTGCCAGCAGTTCAGGGGGCCGGTCTAACTATGGCTACACCTTC. This codes for CASSSGGRSNYGYTF.

The rearrangement links TRBV18 to TRBJ1-4; D unclear. Germline V gives CDR1 KGHSH, CDR2 LQKENI. Trimming stripped 7 bases from V and 8 bases from J, with 20 bases between. The CDR3 has 15 residues. The chain's CDR3 is CASFNPGDSREKLFF. CDR3 bases: TGTGCCAGCTTCAACCCCGGGGATAGTAGAGAAAAACTGTTTTTT.

The chain joins TRBV28 to TRBJ1-2; maybe TRBD1 (5 bases). Germline CDR1 is MDHEN and CDR2 is SYDVKM. V was shortened by 6 bases and J by 3 bases, with 17 bases between the two germline ends. CDR3 size: 15 residues. CDR3 in amino acids: CASRTRSGAYYGYTF. The CDR3 DNA reads as TGTGCCAGCAGGACCCGGAGCGGGGCATACTATGGCTACACCTTC.

This sequence joins TRBV5-5 and TRBJ2-4, with 8 bases identical to TRBD1. Germline V gene lookup returns CDR1 SGHKS and CDR2 YYEKEE (reference sequence). The CDR3 extends over 17 amino acids. Losses at the gene ends were 0 bases for V and 8 bases for J; bases not matched to a gene: 13. CDR3 DNA sequence: TGTGCCAGCAGCTTGGCCTTAGGACAGGGTAGCCTTTACATTCAGTACTTC. Encoded protein: CASSLALGQGSLYIQYF.

The V and J genes are TRBV27 and TRBJ2-1; 7 nucleotides align to TRBD2. V dropped 2 bases and J dropped 0; count of bases not matched to a gene: 10. Germline-derived CDR1 and CDR2 are MNHEY and SMNVEV (reference sequence). The CDR3 extends over 18 amino acids. The CDR3 here is CASSLTFPRGSSYNEQFF. CDR3 nucleotide sequence: TGTGCCAGCAGTTTAACCTTCCCCCGCGGGAGCTCCTACAATGAGCAGTTCTTC.